Listed below are T cell receptor beta chains from one sample, sequenced in a study of T-cell memory formation after mild COVID-19. TCRdb called the 5' RACE reads again in MiXCR, with one record for every CDR3 protein. The sample holds about 360,000 distinct CDR3 sequences, under 15% seen once. Material for sequencing was PBMCs or a T cell subset sorted from them (not recorded which). These receptors were collected from a man aged 18 to 30 who had mild COVID-19 (a few samples of this study predate the infection). Cell type and time point are not known. Each CDR3 is given with its conserved first and last residue. D genes are given only for firm matches. Expanded clones get a size class; other rows say once, few or many, or leave the size out.

many	TRBV4-1	TRBJ2-2	-	CASRTIQGIGELFF	TGCGCCAGCAGAACGATACAGGGCATCGGGGAGCTGTTTTTT
few	TRBV4-3	TRBJ1-4	-	CASSPAVHATNEKLFF	TGCGCCAGCAGCCCCGCCGTCCACGCAACTAATGAAAAACTGTTTTTT
few	TRBV28	TRBJ1-5	-	CASSLRQGIFQPQHF	TGTGCCAGCAGTTTAAGGCAGGGAATTTTTCAGCCCCAGCATTTT
-	TRBV5-1	TRBJ2-5	TRBD2	CASSFGAAGGSETQYF	TGCGCCAGCAGCTTTGGGGCTGCCGGGGGGTCAGAGACCCAGTACTTC
-	TRBV5-1	TRBJ2-3	-	CASSLARVATYTDTQYF	TGCGCCAGCAGCTTGGCCAGGGTAGCGACCTACACAGATACGCAGTATTTT
-	TRBV3-2	TRBJ1-2	-	CASSQEDPYGYTF	TGTGCCAGCAGCCAAGAGGATCCCTATGGCTACACCTTC
many	TRBV3-1	TRBJ2-4	-	CASSQRDGENIQYF	TGTGCCAGCAGCCAACGGGACGGAGAAAACATTCAGTACTTC
-	TRBV7-9	TRBJ1-5	-	CASSALDLSPQHF	TGTGCCAGCAGCGCTCTGGACCTTTCGCCCCAGCATTTT
many	TRBV28	TRBJ2-4	-	CASSFRPGSSKNIQYF	TGTGCCAGCAGTTTTCGGCCGGGCTCCTCCAAAAACATTCAGTACTTC
-	TRBV9	TRBJ1-1	-	CASSPNRDYAEAFF	TGTGCCAGCAGCCCAAACCGGGACTACGCTGAAGCTTTCTTT